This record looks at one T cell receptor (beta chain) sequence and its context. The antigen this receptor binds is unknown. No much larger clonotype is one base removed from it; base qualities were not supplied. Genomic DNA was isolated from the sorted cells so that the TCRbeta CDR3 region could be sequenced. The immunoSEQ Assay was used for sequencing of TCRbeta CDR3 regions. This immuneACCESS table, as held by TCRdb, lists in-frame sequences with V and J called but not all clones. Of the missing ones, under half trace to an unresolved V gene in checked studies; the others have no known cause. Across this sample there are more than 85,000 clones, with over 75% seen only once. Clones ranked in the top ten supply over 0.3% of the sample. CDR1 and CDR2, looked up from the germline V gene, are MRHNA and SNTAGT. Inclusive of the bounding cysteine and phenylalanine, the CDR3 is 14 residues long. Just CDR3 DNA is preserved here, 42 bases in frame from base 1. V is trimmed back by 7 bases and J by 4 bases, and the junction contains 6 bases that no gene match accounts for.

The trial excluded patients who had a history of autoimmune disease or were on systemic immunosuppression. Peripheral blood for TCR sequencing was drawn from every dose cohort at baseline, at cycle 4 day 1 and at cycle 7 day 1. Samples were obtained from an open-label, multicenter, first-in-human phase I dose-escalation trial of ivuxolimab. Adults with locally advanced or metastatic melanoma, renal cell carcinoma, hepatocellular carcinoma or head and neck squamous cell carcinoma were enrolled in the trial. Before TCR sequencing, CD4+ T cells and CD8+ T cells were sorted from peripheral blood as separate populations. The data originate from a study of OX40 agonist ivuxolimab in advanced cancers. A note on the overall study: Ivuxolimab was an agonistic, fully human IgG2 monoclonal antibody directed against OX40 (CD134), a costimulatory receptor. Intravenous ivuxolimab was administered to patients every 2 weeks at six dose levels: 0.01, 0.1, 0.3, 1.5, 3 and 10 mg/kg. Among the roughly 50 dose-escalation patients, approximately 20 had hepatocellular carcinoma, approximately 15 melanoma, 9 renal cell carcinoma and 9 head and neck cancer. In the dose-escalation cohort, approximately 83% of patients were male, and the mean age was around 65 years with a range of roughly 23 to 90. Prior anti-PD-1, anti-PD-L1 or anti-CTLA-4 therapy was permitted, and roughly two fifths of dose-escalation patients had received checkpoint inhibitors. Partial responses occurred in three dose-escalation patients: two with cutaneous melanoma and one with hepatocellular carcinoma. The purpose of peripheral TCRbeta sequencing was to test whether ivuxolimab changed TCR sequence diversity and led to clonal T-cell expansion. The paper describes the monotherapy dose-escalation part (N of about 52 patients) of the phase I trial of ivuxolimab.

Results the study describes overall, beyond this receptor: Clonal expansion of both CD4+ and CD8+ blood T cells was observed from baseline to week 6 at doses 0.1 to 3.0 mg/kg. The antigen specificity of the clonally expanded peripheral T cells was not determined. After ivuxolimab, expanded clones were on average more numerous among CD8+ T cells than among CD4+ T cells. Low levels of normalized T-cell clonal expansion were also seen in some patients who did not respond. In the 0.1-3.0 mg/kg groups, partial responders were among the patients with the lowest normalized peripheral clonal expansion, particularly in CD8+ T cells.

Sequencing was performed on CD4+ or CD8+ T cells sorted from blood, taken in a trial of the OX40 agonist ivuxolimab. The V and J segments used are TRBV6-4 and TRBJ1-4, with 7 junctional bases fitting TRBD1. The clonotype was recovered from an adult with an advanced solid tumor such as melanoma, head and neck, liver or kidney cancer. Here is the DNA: TGTGCCAGCAAATCCCGGGACAGTAATGAAAAACTGTTTTTT. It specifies CASKSRDSNEKLFF.